The 29 T cell receptor beta chains presented below share a single source sample, sequenced in a study of Ad26.COV2.S vaccination and SARS-CoV-2 variants. Only in-frame clones appear in the TCRdb table, and some are missing; sequencing was by immunoSEQ multiplex PCR. The sample lists about 470,000 clones, about 90% occurring once. Treatment here: some 20 received Ad26.COV2.S at low or high dose, single or two shots; about 5 received placebo; per-sample allocation not given. At day 63 after the first vaccine or placebo injection, samples were drawn. The sequenced sample was peripheral blood, obtained in a trial of Ad26.COV2.S vaccine versus placebo. The receptor source for this set is a person between 18 and 59 years old who received the Ad26.COV2.S COVID-19 vaccine or a placebo.

The chain carries TRBV2 and TRBJ2-5; D not resolved. This CDR3 has 12 residues. CDR1 is SNHLY and CDR2 is FYNNEI in the germline V gene. The V end lost 5 bases, the J end lost 7 bases, and 11 bases lay between the germline ends. The CDR3 loop reads CASSLKGGTQYF. The DNA of the CDR3 is TGTGCCAGCAGTTTAAAGGGTGGGACCCAGTACTTC.

The V call is TRBV9, the J call TRBJ2-1; D remains ambiguous. Germline V gene sequence: CDR1 SGDLS, CDR2 YYNGEE. The CDR3 covers 16 residues. V lost 0 bases to trimming and J lost 5 bases, with 15 bases between them. DNA for the CDR3: TGTGCCAGCAGCGTAGAATATTCGGGCCTGGACAATGAGCAGTTCTTC. Its translation: CASSVEYSGLDNEQFF.

V usage is TRBV28 and J usage is TRBJ2-1; possible D gene TRBD2, 5 bases. V was trimmed by 1 base and J by 6 bases, leaving 13 bases between them. This CDR3 has 15 residues. Per germline, CDR1 MDHEN and CDR2 SYDVKM. CDR3 sequence reads: CASSLSGITGNEQFF. DNA of the CDR3: TGTGCCAGCAGTTTATCCGGGATCACGGGCAATGAGCAGTTCTTC.

The chain uses TRBV14 and TRBJ2-1; 7 bases align to TRBD2. The CDR3 has 18 amino acids. V was pared by 1 base and J by 6 bases, with 15 bases of the junction left unmatched. Germline V gene lookup returns CDR1 SGHDN and CDR2 FVKESK. The CDR3 nucleotides read TGTGCCAGCAGCCAAGTCGGCGGGACTACCCCTCGGGTCAATGAGCAGTTCTTC. It is translated as CASSQVGGTTPRVNEQFF.

In its sample, this clone was seen a few times. The chain has TRBV6-2 or TRBV6-3 and TRBJ1-2; TRBD1 matches at 10 bases. The V gene's germline CDR1 is MNHEY and CDR2 SVGEGT. The CDR3 length is 18 residues. The V segment lost 2 bases and the J segment 0 bases; nucleotides outside the gene matches: 9. The CDR3 coding sequence is TGTGCCAGCAGTTACCTAGCGGGACAGGGGACGACTAACTATGGCTACACCTTC. Protein sequence: CASSYLAGQGTTNYGYTF.

The V gene is TRBV5-8, the J gene TRBJ2-3; TRBD1 aligns across 9 bases. Trimming at V came to 4 bases and at J to 5 bases, leaving 8 bases not matched to a gene. The germline gives CDR1 SGHTS, CDR2 YDEGEE. There are 15 residues in the CDR3. CDR3 protein: CASSRDRDVVDTQYF. The CDR3 region has the DNA TGTGCCAGCAGCAGGGACAGGGACGTCGTAGATACGCAGTATTTT.

The genes are TRBV4-2 and TRBJ2-1; D is unclear. Trimming pared 0 bases from V and 8 bases from J, leaving 14 bases between. The CDR3 loop spans 15 amino acids. Germline CDR1 LGHNA, CDR2 YNFKEQ. CDR3 sequence: CASSQETRRPHEQFF. The CDR3 region has the DNA TGTGCCAGCAGCCAAGAGACCCGACGCCCGCATGAGCAGTTCTTC.

The rearrangement joins TRBV28 to TRBJ2-7, with D possibly TRBD2 on 7 matching bases. V lost 10 bases and J 3 bases, leaving 19 bases between the germline ends. Germline values: CDR1 MDHEN, CDR2 SYDVKM. CDR3 length equals 14 residues. The CDR3 sequence is CATDRGRGFYEQYF. Written as DNA, the CDR3 is TGTGCCACCGACCGGGGGCGGGGGTTCTACGAGCAGTACTTC.

The table lists this clone with a count of one. This sequence joins TRBV9 and TRBJ2-2; 9 nucleotides agree with TRBD2. The CDR3 runs 16 residues. V was pared by 0 bases and J by 5 bases, with 5 bases of the junction left unmatched. Germline V gene sequence: CDR1 SGDLS, CDR2 YYNGEE. The CDR3 nucleotides read TGTGCCAGCAGCGTAGAACGGCTAGCGGGGACCGGGGAGCTGTTTTTT. This gives the protein CASSVERLAGTGELFF.

The V call is TRBV13, the J call TRBJ2-3, with 7 bases that match TRBD2. Germline trimming cut 3 bases from V and 2 bases from J; bases unmatched to any gene: 2. The CDR3 spans 14 residues. Germline assignment: CDR1 PRHDT and CDR2 FYEKMQ (reference sequence). CDR3 sequence (DNA): TGTGCCAGCAGCTTCGGACTAGACACAGATACGCAGTATTTT. Residues: CASSFGLDTDTQYF.

This chain connects TRBV7-3 to TRBJ2-5; D is perhaps TRBD2 (6 bases). Germline V CDR1 and CDR2: SGHTA, FQGTGA. The CDR3 runs 15 residues. The germline V and J ends were trimmed by 2 bases and 5 bases, with 15 bases remaining between them. This CDR3 is CASSLLGGRVETQYF. The DNA of the CDR3 is TGTGCCAGCAGCTTACTTGGAGGGCGCGTGGAGACCCAGTACTTC.

The chain uses TRBV7-9 and TRBJ2-6; D tentatively fits TRBD1 or TRBD2 (5 bases each). The V gene lost 6 bases and the J gene lost 4 bases, with 19 bases spanning the gap. The CDR3 totals 17 residues. Germline lookup yields CDR1 SEHNR and CDR2 FQNEAQ (reference sequence). CDR3 loop: CASSKTGGGPGANVLTF. The CDR3 region has the DNA TGTGCCAGCAGTAAAACCGGTGGGGGTCCCGGGGCCAACGTCCTGACTTTC.

The chain is built from TRBV18 and TRBJ2-1, with 10 bases aligning to TRBD2. The CDR3 loop spans 17 amino acids. Germline V gene lookup returns CDR1 KGHSH and CDR2 LQKENI. Germline trimming cut 0 bases from V and 0 bases from J; bases unmatched to any gene: 2. The CDR3 protein is CASSPPRLAGSYNEQFF. The CDR3, as DNA: TGTGCCAGCTCACCACCGAGACTAGCGGGCTCCTACAATGAGCAGTTCTTC.

The chain employs TRBV7-8 and TRBJ1-6; 9 bases line up with TRBD1. CDR1 is SGHVS and CDR2 is FQNEAQ in the germline V gene. This CDR3 is built from 15 residues. The trim removed 4 bases at V and 9 bases at J, leaving 7 bases unmatched. The CDR3 coding sequence is TGTGCCAGCAGCTCGACGGGACAGGGAACTTCACCCCTCCACTTT. It is translated as CASSSTGQGTSPLHF.

This chain links TRBV7-8 with TRBJ1-4, with D possibly being TRBD1 (5 bases). Germline-derived CDR1 and CDR2 are SGHVS and FQNEAQ. V lost 1 base, J lost 0 bases, and 12 bases lay in between. The CDR3 is made up of 17 amino acids. CDR3 sequence reads: CASSLVGGATTNEKLFF. The CDR3 DNA sequence: TGTGCCAGCAGCTTAGTGGGGGGAGCAACAACTAATGAAAAACTGTTTTTT.

The rearrangement uses TRBV5-4 and TRBJ2-7; TRBD2 matches at 7 bases. CDR1 SGHNT and CDR2 YYREEE come from the germline V gene (reference sequence). Unmatched junction bases numbered 6, after V lost 1 base and J lost 2 bases. This CDR3 spans 15 amino acids. CDR3 DNA sequence: TGTGCCAGCAGCTTGTATCGGGGAGGGACCTACGAGCAGTACTTC. This sequence encodes CASSLYRGGTYEQYF.

The chain links TRBV2 to TRBJ1-3; D is uncertain. The CDR3 totals 14 residues. Deletions cut 7 bases from V and 3 bases from J, with 13 bases between. Germline V CDR1 and CDR2: SNHLY, FYNNEI. The CDR3 region has the DNA TGTGCCAGCACTCGGGCAGTTAATGGAAACACCATATATTTT. It translates to CASTRAVNGNTIYF.

The chain couples TRBV11-1 to TRBJ2-1; 9 bases are a match to TRBD1. Per germline, CDR1 SGHAT and CDR2 FQDESV (reference sequence). This CDR3 is built from 14 residues. J was trimmed by 8 bases and V by 1 base; bases with no gene match: 3. The DNA for the CDR3 is TGTGCCAGCAGCTTAGGGGACAGGGTATATGAGCAGTTCTTC. Protein: CASSLGDRVYEQFF.

Concerning this clone: The junction differs from germline at one of its ends, possibly a read error. The rearrangement uses TRBV4-3 and TRBJ2-1; D gene unclear. This CDR3 spans 17 amino acids. Germline-derived CDR1 and CDR2 are LGHNA and YSLEER. Here the CDR3 DNA reads TGCACCAGCAGCCAAGATCGACCCTATACCAAACACAATGAGCAGTTCTTC. Its translation is CTSSQDRPYTKHNEQFF.

This clone appeared once. The genes are TRBV5-1 and TRBJ2-3; no reliable D call. Trimming left V 5 bases short and J 0 bases short, with 10 bases between. Germline V gene sequence: CDR1 SGHRS, CDR2 YFSETQ. CDR3 size: 14 residues. CDR3 sequence (DNA): TGCGCCAGCAGTCAAAAGGGAAGCACAGATACGCAGTATTTT. It codes for CASSQKGSTDTQYF.

The chain couples TRBV28 to TRBJ2-7, with TRBD2 matching 11 bases. The trim removed 6 bases at V and 2 bases at J, leaving 6 bases unmatched. From germline, CDR1 is MDHEN and CDR2 SYDVKM. The CDR3 sequence is 15 residues long. CDR3 region: CASSTLAGGAYEQYF. The CDR3 bases are TGTGCCAGCAGCACCCTAGCGGGAGGAGCCTACGAGCAGTACTTC.

V gene TRBV28 combines with J gene TRBJ1-1, with D maybe TRBD1 (6 bases). The CDR3 is 14 residues long. Germline CDR1 reads MDHEN; CDR2 reads SYDVKM. V gave up 8 bases and J gave up 5 bases, with 18 bases separating them. The chain's CDR3 is CASGQQGGETEAFF. Here the CDR3 DNA reads TGTGCCAGCGGACAACAGGGAGGAGAGACTGAAGCTTTCTTT.

In DNA form, the CDR3 reads TGTGCCAGTAGTAGAACGACGGGCCAGGGGGCCGGCCAGCCCCAGCATTTT. As protein: CASSRTTGQGAGQPQHF. The chain links TRBV19 to TRBJ1-5; TRBD1 aligns across 8 bases. CDR3 length: 17 residues. Germline-derived CDR1 and CDR2 are LNHDA and SQIVND (reference sequence). J lost 7 bases, V lost 4 bases, and 15 bases had no gene match.

This chain joins TRBV9 and TRBJ2-1, with 12 positions matching TRBD2. V shed 0 bases, J shed 7 bases, and the junction held 5 bases outside the gene matches. Looked up from germline, CDR1 is SGDLS and CDR2 is YYNGEE. The CDR3 is made up of 16 amino acids. CDR3 coding DNA: TGTGCCAGCAGCGTAGAATCAGGACTAGCGGGAAATGAGCAGTTCTTC. Its protein product is CASSVESGLAGNEQFF.

The chain combines TRBV6-2 or TRBV6-3 with TRBJ2-7; weak D call: TRBD1 (6 bases). This CDR3 has 14 residues. The V end was cut by 0 bases, the J end by 3 bases, with 9 bases between. Germline loops: CDR1 MNHEY, CDR2 SVGEGT. The CDR3 is CASSYSYRDYEQYF. The CDR3 bases are TGTGCCAGCAGTTACTCGTACAGGGACTACGAGCAGTACTTC.

The chain joins TRBV7-9 to TRBJ2-7; 7 bases map to TRBD1. CDR3 length: 14 residues. The V gene end was trimmed by 3 bases and the J gene end by 4 bases; junction bases not matched to a gene: 6. The germline gives CDR1 SEHNR, CDR2 FQNEAQ (reference sequence). The DNA of the CDR3 is TGTGCCAGCAGCTTCTCGGTCAGGGGGTACGAGCAGTACTTC. Residues: CASSFSVRGYEQYF.

A few counts support this clone. The chain couples TRBV7-2 to TRBJ2-1, with 15 nucleotides matching TRBD2. Germline trimming cut 1 base from V and 12 bases from J; bases unmatched to any gene: 1. From germline, CDR1 is SGHTA and CDR2 FQGNSA. This CDR3 is built from 14 residues. The DNA for the CDR3 is TGTGCCAGCAGCTTAGTGGGACTAGCGGGAGGGCAGTTCTTC. Amino acids: CASSLVGLAGGQFF.

V and J are TRBV2 and TRBJ1-1; D ambiguous. The CDR3 totals 14 residues. Trimming left V 7 bases short and J 3 bases short, with 15 bases between. Germline V gene data show CDR1 as SNHLY and CDR2 as FYNNEI. This CDR3 reads CASTLDGRDTEAFF. CDR3 sequence (DNA): TGTGCCAGCACCCTAGATGGCCGCGACACTGAAGCTTTCTTT.

The chain links TRBV4-3 to TRBJ2-3; D might be TRBD2 (5 bases). Germline V gives CDR1 LGHNA, CDR2 YSLEER. Trimming left V 8 bases short and J 7 bases short, with 13 bases between. The CDR3 is 12 residues long. The DNA of the CDR3 is TGCGCCAGCTTTAATGGCGGGCATACGCAGTATTTT. Translated, it gives CASFNGGHTQYF.